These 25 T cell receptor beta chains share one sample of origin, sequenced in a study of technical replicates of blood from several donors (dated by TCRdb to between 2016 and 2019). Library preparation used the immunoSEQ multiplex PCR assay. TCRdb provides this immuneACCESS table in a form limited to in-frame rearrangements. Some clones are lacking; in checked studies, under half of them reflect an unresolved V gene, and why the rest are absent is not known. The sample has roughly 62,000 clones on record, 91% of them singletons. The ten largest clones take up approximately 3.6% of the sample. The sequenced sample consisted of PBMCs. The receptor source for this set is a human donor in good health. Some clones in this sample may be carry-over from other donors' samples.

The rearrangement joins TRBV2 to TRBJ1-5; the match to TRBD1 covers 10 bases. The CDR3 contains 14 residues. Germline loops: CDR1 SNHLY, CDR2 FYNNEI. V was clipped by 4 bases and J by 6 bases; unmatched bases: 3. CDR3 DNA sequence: TGTGCCAGCAGTGGGACAGGGGGATTTCAGCCCCAGCATTTT. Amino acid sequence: CASSGTGGFQPQHF.

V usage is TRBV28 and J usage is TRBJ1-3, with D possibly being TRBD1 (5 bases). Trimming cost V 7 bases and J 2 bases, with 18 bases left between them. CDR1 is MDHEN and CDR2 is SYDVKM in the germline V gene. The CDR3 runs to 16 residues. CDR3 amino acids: CASNSGRGGTGNTIYF. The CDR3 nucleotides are TGTGCCAGCAACTCGGGACGGGGAGGGACTGGAAACACCATATATTTT.

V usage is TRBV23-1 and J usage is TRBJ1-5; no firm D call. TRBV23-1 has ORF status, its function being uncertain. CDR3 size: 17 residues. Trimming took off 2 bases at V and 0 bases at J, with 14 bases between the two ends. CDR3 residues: CASSQDPRPSSNQPQHF. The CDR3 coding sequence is TGCGCCAGCAGTCAAGATCCCAGGCCTTCTAGCAATCAGCCCCAGCATTTT.

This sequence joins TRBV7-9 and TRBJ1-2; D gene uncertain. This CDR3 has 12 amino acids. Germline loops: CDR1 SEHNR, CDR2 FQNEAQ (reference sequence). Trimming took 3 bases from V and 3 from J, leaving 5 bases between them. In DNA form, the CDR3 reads TGTGCCAGCAGCTTCGGTGACTATGGCTACACCTTC. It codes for CASSFGDYGYTF.

CDR3 coding DNA: TGTGCCAGCAGGGGACTAGCGGGGAAAACAGATACGCAGTATTTT. As protein: CASRGLAGKTDTQYF. The rearrangement joins TRBV2 to TRBJ2-3, with 13 bases that match TRBD2. V trimming: 6 bases; J trimming: 3 bases; junction bases outside the gene matches: 3. The CDR3 spans 15 residues. Germline V gene data show CDR1 as SNHLY and CDR2 as FYNNEI.

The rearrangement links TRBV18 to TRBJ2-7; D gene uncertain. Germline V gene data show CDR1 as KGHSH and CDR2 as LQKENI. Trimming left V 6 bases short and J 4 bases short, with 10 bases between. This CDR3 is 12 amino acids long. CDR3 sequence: CASSPNLYEQYF. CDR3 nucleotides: TGTGCCAGCTCCCCTAACCTGTACGAGCAGTACTTC.

The CDR3 spells CASSLGAGNEKLFF. The CDR3 bases are TGTGCCAGCAGCTTAGGGGCAGGGAATGAAAAACTGTTTTTT. The chain combines TRBV7-9 with TRBJ1-4, with a tentative D call TRBD1 (5 bases). V was trimmed by 1 base and J by 5 bases, leaving 8 bases between them. This CDR3 has 14 residues. Looked up from germline, CDR1 is SEHNR and CDR2 is FQNEAQ (reference sequence).

CDR3 sequence reads: CASSQDLGGSYNEQFF. CDR3 nucleotides: TGTGCCAGCAGCCAAGACCTGGGGGGCTCCTACAATGAGCAGTTCTTC. The V gene is TRBV4-2, the J gene TRBJ2-1; weak D call: TRBD2 (6 bases). There are 16 residues in the CDR3. Trimming cost V 0 bases and J 0 bases, with 9 bases left between them. Looked up from germline, CDR1 is LGHNA and CDR2 is YNFKEQ.

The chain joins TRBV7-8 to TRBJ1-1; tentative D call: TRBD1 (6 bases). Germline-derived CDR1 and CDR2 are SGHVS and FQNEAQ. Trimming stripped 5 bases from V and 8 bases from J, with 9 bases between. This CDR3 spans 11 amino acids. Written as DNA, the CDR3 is TGTGCCAGCAGCCCAGGGGTAGAAGCTTTCTTT. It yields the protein CASSPGVEAFF.

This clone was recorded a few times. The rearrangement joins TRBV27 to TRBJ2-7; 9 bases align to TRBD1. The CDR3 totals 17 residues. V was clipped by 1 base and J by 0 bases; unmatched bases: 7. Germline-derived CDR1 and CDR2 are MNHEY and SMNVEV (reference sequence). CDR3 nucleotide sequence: TGTGCCAGCAGTTTATTAACCGGGACAGGGTCCTCCTACGAGCAGTACTTC. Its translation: CASSLLTGTGSSYEQYF.

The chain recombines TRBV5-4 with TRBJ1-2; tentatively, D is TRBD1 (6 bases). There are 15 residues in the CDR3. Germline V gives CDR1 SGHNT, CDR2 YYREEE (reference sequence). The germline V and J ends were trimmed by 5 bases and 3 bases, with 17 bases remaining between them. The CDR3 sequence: CASRPQTGSHYGYTF. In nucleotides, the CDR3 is TGTGCCAGCAGACCACAGACAGGTTCTCACTATGGCTACACCTTC.

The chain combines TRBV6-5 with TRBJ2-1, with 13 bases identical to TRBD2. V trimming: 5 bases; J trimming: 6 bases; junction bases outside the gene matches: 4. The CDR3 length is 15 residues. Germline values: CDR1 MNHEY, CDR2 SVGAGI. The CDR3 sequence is CASSVRTSGGNEQFF. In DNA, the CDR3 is TGTGCCAGCAGTGTTAGGACTAGCGGGGGCAATGAGCAGTTCTTC.

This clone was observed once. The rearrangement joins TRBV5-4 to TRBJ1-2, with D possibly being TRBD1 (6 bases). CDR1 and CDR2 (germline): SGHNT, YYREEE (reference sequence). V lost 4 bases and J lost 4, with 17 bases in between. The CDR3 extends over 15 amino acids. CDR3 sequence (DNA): TGTGCCAGCAGCCAACCCTGGACAGCGCCCTATGGCTACACCTTC. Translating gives CASSQPWTAPYGYTF.

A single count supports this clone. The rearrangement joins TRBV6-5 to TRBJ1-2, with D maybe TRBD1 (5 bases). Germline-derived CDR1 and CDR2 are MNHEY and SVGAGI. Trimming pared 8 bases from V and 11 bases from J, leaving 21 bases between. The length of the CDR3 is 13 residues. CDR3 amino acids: CASQGSGSGSYTF. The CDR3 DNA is TGTGCCAGCCAAGGTTCAGGGTCTGGTAGTTACACCTTC.

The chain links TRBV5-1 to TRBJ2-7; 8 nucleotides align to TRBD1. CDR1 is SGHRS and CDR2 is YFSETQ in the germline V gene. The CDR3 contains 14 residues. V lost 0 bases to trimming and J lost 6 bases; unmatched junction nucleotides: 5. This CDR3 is CASSLGAGQGEQYF. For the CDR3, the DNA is TGCGCCAGCAGCTTGGGAGCCGGACAGGGCGAGCAGTACTTC.

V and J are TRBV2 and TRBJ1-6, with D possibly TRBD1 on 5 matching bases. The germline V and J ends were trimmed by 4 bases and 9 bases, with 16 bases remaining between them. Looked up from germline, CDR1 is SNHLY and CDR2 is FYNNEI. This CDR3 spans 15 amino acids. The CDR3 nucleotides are TGTGCCAGCAGTGCGGAGGGGATCGTTAGTTCACCCCTCCACTTT. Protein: CASSAEGIVSSPLHF.

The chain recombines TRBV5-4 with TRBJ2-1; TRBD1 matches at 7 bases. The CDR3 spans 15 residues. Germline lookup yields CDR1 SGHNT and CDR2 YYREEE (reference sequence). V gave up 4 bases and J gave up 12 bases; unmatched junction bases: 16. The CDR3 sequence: CASSQDRSTTRTQFF. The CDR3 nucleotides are TGTGCCAGCAGCCAGGACAGGAGCACTACGAGGACGCAGTTCTTC.

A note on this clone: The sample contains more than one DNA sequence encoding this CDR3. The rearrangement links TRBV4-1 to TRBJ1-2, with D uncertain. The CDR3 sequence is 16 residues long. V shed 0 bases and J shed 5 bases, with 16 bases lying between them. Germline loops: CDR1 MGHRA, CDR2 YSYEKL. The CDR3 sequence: CASSQDTRAPSYGYTF. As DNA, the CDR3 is TGCGCCAGCAGCCAAGATACCCGAGCTCCCTCTTATGGCTACACCTTC.

The CDR3 here is CASSRRQSAYNEQFF. The CDR3 DNA is TGTGCCAGCAGCCGTAGACAATCGGCCTACAATGAGCAGTTCTTC. This chain uses TRBV7-2 with TRBJ2-1; D gene unclear. The V gene's germline CDR1 is SGHTA and CDR2 FQGNSA. CDR3 length equals 15 residues. Trimming shortened V by 5 bases and J by 2 bases, and 13 bases separated the two germline ends. Full variable domain (outside the CDR3, taken from reference TRBV7-2 and TRBJ2-1): GAGVSQSPSNKVTEKGKDVELRCDPISGHTALYWYRQSLGQGLEFLIYFQGNSAPDKSGLPSDRFSAERTGGSVSTLTIQRTQQEDSAVYLCASSRRQSAYNEQFFGPGTRLTVL.

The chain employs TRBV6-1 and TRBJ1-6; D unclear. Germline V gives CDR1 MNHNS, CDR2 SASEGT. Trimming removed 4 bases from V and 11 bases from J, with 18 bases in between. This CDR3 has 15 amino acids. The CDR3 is CASSGARRSQTPLHF. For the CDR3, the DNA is TGTGCCAGCAGTGGGGCACGGCGTAGTCAAACACCCCTCCACTTT.

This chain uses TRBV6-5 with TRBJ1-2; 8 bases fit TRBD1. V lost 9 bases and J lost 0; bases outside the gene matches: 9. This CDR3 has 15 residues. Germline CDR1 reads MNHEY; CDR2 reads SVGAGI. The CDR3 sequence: CASNRDRRANYGYTF. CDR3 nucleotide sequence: TGTGCCAGTAACCGGGACAGGAGAGCTAACTATGGCTACACCTTC.

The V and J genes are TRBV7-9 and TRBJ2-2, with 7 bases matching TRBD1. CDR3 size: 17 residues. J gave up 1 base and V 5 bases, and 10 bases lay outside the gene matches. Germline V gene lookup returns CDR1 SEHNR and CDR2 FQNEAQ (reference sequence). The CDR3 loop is CASSLPTGKGNTGELFF. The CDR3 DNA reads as TGTGCCAGCAGCCTACCGACAGGGAAGGGGAACACCGGGGAGCTGTTTTTT.

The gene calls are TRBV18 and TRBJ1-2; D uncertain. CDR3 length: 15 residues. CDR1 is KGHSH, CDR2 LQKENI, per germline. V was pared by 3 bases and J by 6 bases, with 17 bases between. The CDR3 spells CASSPDLRPHDGYTF. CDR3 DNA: TGTGCCAGCTCACCGGATTTGCGGCCCCATGATGGCTACACCTTC.

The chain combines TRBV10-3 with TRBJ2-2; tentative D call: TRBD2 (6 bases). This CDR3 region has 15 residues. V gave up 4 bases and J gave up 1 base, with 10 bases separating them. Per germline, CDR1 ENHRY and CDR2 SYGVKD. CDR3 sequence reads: CAISGGTGNTGELFF. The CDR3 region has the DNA TGTGCCATCAGTGGGGGGACTGGGAACACCGGGGAGCTGTTTTTT.

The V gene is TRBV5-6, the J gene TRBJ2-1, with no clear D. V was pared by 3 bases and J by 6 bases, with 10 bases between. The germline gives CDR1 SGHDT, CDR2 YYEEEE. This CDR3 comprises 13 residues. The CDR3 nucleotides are TGTGCCAGCAGCTCGCGGCCGGGCAATGAGCAGTTCTTC. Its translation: CASSSRPGNEQFF.